These 18 T cell receptor beta chains originate from one sample sequenced in a study of patients and donors after allogeneic stem cell transplantation. MiXCR, run by TCRdb on the RT-PCR reads, gives a single entry per CDR3 protein. The sample holds hundreds of thousands of distinct CDR3 sequences, 15% to 20% seen once. The specimen sequenced was blood, either unsorted or a sorted T cell fraction (not recorded which). These receptors were collected from a human donor who was either an allogeneic HSCT recipient or a stem cell or donor lymphocyte infusion donor (not recorded which). It is not recorded whose cells these are; they may come from a transplant donor.

This clonotype has ten or more counts. The chain carries TRBV5-1 and TRBJ2-1; tentative D call: TRBD2 (6 bases). Per germline, CDR1 SGHRS and CDR2 YFSETQ. V lost 4 bases and J 0 bases, leaving 11 bases between the germline ends. The CDR3 is 15 amino acids. The CDR3 is CASSRSGDSYNEQFF. CDR3 coding DNA: TGCGCCAGCAGCCGGTCGGGGGACTCCTACAATGAGCAGTTCTTC.

This clonotype has more than one count but fewer than ten. V usage is TRBV13 and J usage is TRBJ2-1; D is possibly TRBD1 (5 bases). Germline V lookup: CDR1 PRHDT, CDR2 FYEKMQ (reference sequence). This CDR3 has 13 amino acids. Between the trimmed V and J ends, which lost 10 bases and 4 bases, there was a span of 14 bases. The CDR3 spells CAIKGARYNEQFF. Here the CDR3 DNA reads TGTGCCATCAAAGGGGCCCGGTACAATGAGCAGTTCTTC.

This clonotype was counted only a few times. The V and J genes are TRBV7-9 and TRBJ1-5; D might be TRBD1 (5 bases). Germline V gene sequence: CDR1 SEHNR, CDR2 FQNEAQ (reference sequence). This CDR3 has 16 residues. Between the trimmed V and J ends, which lost 8 bases and 4 bases, there was a span of 21 bases. The CDR3 region has the DNA TGTGCCAGCTCCCAAGGGTACAGGACTAAAAATCAGCCCCAGCATTTT. It is translated as CASSQGYRTKNQPQHF.

This clonotype was recorded a few times. V usage is TRBV3-1 and J usage is TRBJ2-1; TRBD1 agrees at 7 bases. J was trimmed by 3 bases and V by 2 bases; bases with no gene match: 13. From germline, CDR1 is LGHDT and CDR2 YNNKEL (reference sequence). The CDR3 totals 18 residues. The CDR3 nucleotides read TGTGCCAGCAGCCAATCCTGGGTGAGGGGGCTGGGCTACAATGAGCAGTTCTTC. Translating gives CASSQSWVRGLGYNEQFF.

The chain joins TRBV5-1 to TRBJ1-3, with TRBD1 matching over 9 bases. CDR3 length: 15 residues. Trimming at V came to 4 bases and at J to 6 bases, leaving 8 bases not matched to a gene. In germline, CDR1 is SGHRS, CDR2 YFSETQ. CDR3 DNA: TGCGCCAGCAGCCGCGGACAGGGGATTGCAAACACCATATATTTT. Its translation is CASSRGQGIANTIYF.

This chain uses TRBV5-1 with TRBJ1-1; 8 nucleotides align to TRBD1. The V segment lost 6 bases and the J segment 4 bases; nucleotides outside the gene matches: 11. This CDR3 is built from 15 residues. CDR1 is SGHRS and CDR2 is YFSETQ in the germline V gene. The CDR3, as DNA: TGCGCCAGCAACAGACAGGGGAGGACTCTCACTGAAGCTTTCTTT. Amino acids: CASNRQGRTLTEAFF. Together with reference TRBV5-1 and TRBJ1-1, the CDR3 gives the full variable domain: KAGVTQTPRYLIKTRGQQVTLSCSPISGHRSVSWYQQTPGQGLQFLFEYFSETQRNKGNFPGRFSGRQFSNSRSEMNVSTLELGDSALYLCASNRQGRTLTEAFFGQGTRLTVV.

This clonotype was observed a few times. The rearrangement links TRBV5-1 to TRBJ1-2; a weak D match, TRBD1 (6 bases). The V end lost 3 bases, the J end lost 4 bases, and 16 bases lay between the germline ends. The CDR3 consists of 15 residues. CDR1 SGHRS and CDR2 YFSETQ come from the germline V gene. The DNA for the CDR3 is TGCGCCAGCAGCTCCTACTCAACAGGGAGCTATGGCTACACCTTC. Translated, it gives CASSSYSTGSYGYTF.

The table lists this clonotype with a few counts. The rearrangement joins TRBV5-5 to TRBJ1-1; no reliable D call. This CDR3 is built from 16 residues. Per germline, CDR1 SGHKS and CDR2 YYEKEE (reference sequence). V was shortened by 2 bases and J by 1 base, with 15 bases between the two germline ends. CDR3 nucleotides: TGTGCCAGCAGCTTCGGGTCTTGGGTGTCGAACACTGAAGCTTTCTTT. It is translated as CASSFGSWVSNTEAFF.

The rearrangement joins TRBV20-1 to TRBJ2-7; unclear D gene. The V gene lost 7 bases and the J gene lost 2 bases, with 15 bases spanning the gap. The CDR3 length is 13 residues. The germline V gene encodes CDR1 DFQATT and CDR2 SNEGSKA (reference sequence). Here the CDR3 reads CSVSAVPPYEQYF. CDR3 DNA sequence: TGCAGTGTATCGGCGGTCCCTCCCTACGAGCAGTACTTC.

This clonotype was detected only once. The rearrangement uses TRBV20-1 and TRBJ2-7, with TRBD2 matching over 8 bases. Germline V gene sequence: CDR1 DFQATT, CDR2 SNEGSKA (reference sequence). V was pared by 3 bases and J by 2 bases, with 12 bases of the junction left unmatched. CDR3 length equals 16 residues. In DNA form, the CDR3 reads TGCAGTGCTAGGGCGCCTAAGCGGGGGTCAGCCTACGAGCAGTACTTC. Residues: CSARAPKRGSAYEQYF.

This clonotype showed up just a few times. This chain connects TRBV27 to TRBJ1-5, with D uncertain. With 4 bases removed from V and 2 bases from J, the gap between germline ends came to 21 bases. This CDR3 spans 18 amino acids. From germline, CDR1 is MNHEY and CDR2 SMNVEV (reference sequence). CDR3 region: CASSSHRDLIRGNQPQHF. The CDR3 DNA sequence: TGTGCCAGCAGTTCCCACCGGGATCTGATAAGGGGCAATCAGCCCCAGCATTTT.

The chain employs TRBV20-1 and TRBJ2-5; D is undetermined. Germline loops: CDR1 DFQATT, CDR2 SNEGSKA (reference sequence). V dropped 0 bases and J dropped 4 bases, with 12 bases sitting between them. The CDR3 is 14 residues long. CDR3 sequence: CSARDAKRGETQYF. The CDR3 nucleotides read TGCAGTGCTAGAGATGCCAAGCGTGGAGAGACCCAGTACTTC.

This clonotype was detected a few times. This chain connects TRBV5-8 to TRBJ2-6; no clear D gene. Germline-derived CDR1 and CDR2 are SGHTS and YDEGEE. The CDR3 has 17 amino acids. The germline V and J ends were trimmed by 0 bases and 1 base, with 11 bases remaining between them. In DNA, the CDR3 is TGTGCCAGCAGCTTGGCGGCAGGTGGATCTGGGGCCAACGTCCTGACTTTC. Protein sequence: CASSLAAGGSGANVLTF.

Remarks on this clonotype: The junction departs from germline at one end; a sequencing error may be responsible. The chain carries TRBV28 and TRBJ1-2; D might be TRBD1 (5 bases). The germline CDR1 and CDR2 sequences are MDHEN and SYDVKM. The CDR3 spans 16 residues. Written as DNA, the CDR3 is TGTGCAAGCAGTTTACGGCAGGGAAGATTTGGATATGGCTACACCTTC. Translation: CASSLRQGRFGYGYTF.

This clonotype was found many times. The chain employs TRBV10-3 and TRBJ1-2; D is ambiguous. V was shortened by 5 bases and J by 7 bases, with 11 bases between the two germline ends. The CDR3 spans 12 residues. The V gene's germline CDR1 is ENHRY and CDR2 SYGVKD. CDR3 sequence: CAISKAVLGYTF. The CDR3 DNA sequence: TGTGCCATCAGTAAAGCAGTGCTTGGCTACACCTTC.

This chain uses TRBV6-5 with TRBJ2-2, with 7 bases that match TRBD1. Germline CDR1 reads MNHEY; CDR2 reads SVGAGI. The CDR3 length is 12 residues. V lost 5 bases and J lost 7; bases outside the gene matches: 1. The CDR3 sequence is CASSRGLGELFF. CDR3 DNA sequence: TGTGCCAGCAGTAGGGGGCTCGGGGAGCTGTTTTTT.

V gene TRBV2 combines with J gene TRBJ2-4; possibly TRBD1 for D (6 bases). Germline CDR1 SNHLY, CDR2 FYNNEI. The CDR3 spans 15 residues. Between the trimmed V and J ends, which lost 5 bases and 1 base, there was a span of 12 bases. The CDR3 here is CASSQGRRAKNIQYF. The CDR3 DNA reads as TGTGCCAGCAGTCAGGGGAGACGGGCCAAAAACATTCAGTACTTC.

A few counts support this clonotype. This chain uses TRBV28 with TRBJ2-7, with 12 bases identical to TRBD2. V lost 6 bases and J lost 1; bases outside the gene matches: 4. Germline V CDR1 and CDR2: MDHEN, SYDVKM. This CDR3 has 15 residues. The CDR3 nucleotides read TGTGCCAGCAGCCGAGGACTAGCGGGGTCCTACGAGCAGTACTTC. This translates into CASSRGLAGSYEQYF.